The clone carrying this T cell receptor (beta chain) was seen once. Its antigen is not known. The source of the sample is a study of cytomegalovirus exposure and HLA in healthy donors. Study conclusions and caveats: Association with HLA alleles at 0.05 false discovery rate was found for some 18,000 TCR beta sequences in a later analysis. Three CMV-associated chains were confirmed in vitro to be specific for CMV antigens. Most of the TCR beta V segments (in an earlier analysis) were productive either about 90% or about 30% of the time. Later on, an analysis found that several of the most significant clusters appeared to be linked to common viral pathogens, which included parvovirus B19.

The study ran its PCR with 60 Vbeta and 13 Jbeta primers. Profiling relied on immunoSEQ multiplex PCR, and the TCRdb table lists in-frame clones only, not all of them. The sample shows fewer than 130,000 clones, 70% of them seen only once. Germline CDR1 is LGHNA and CDR2 is YSLEER. The CDR3 spans 17 residues. V gave up 0 bases and J gave up 5 bases; unmatched junction bases: 7. This chain uses TRBV4-3 with TRBJ2-2, with 9 bases that match TRBD2. Input material: PBMCs. The sequence was obtained from a man aged 35 to 55 in good health and CMV-seropositive. CDR3 DNA sequence: TGCGCCAGCAGCCAAGATGCCAGCGGGAGGAGTACCGGGGAGCTGTTTTTT. Translating gives CASSQDASGRSTGELFF.